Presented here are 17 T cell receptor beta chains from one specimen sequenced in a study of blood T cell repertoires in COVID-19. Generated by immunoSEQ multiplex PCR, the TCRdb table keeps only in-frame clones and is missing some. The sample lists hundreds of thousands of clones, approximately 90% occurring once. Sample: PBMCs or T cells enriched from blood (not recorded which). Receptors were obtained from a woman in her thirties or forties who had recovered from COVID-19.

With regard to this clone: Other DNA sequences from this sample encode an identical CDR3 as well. In DNA, the CDR3 is TGCGCCAGCAGCCCCGGGACTAGCGAATACAATGAGCAGTTCTTC. Protein sequence: CASSPGTSEYNEQFF. The gene calls are TRBV4-3 and TRBJ2-1; 10 bases fit TRBD2. The CDR3 has 15 amino acids. Germline loops: CDR1 LGHNA, CDR2 YSLEER. With V trimmed by 4 bases and J by 4 bases, 4 bases remained unmatched.

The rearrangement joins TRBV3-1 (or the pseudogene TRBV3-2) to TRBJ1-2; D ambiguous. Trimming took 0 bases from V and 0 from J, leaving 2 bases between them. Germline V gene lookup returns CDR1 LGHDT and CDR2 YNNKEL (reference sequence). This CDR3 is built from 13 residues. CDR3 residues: CASSQDTNYGYTF. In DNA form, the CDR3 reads TGTGCCAGCAGCCAAGACACTAACTATGGCTACACCTTC.

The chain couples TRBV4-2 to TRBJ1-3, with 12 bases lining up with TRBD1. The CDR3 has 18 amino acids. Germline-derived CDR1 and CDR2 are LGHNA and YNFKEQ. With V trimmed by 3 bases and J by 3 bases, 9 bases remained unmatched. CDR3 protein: CASSQNRDRGRGGNTIYF. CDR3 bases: TGTGCCAGCAGCCAGAACCGGGACAGGGGGCGAGGTGGAAACACCATATATTTT.

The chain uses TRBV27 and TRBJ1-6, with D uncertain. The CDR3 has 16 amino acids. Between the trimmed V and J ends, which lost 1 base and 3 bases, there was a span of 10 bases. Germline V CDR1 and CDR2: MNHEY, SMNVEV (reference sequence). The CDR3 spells CASSLLGLFYNSPLHF. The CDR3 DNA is TGTGCCAGCAGTTTATTGGGCCTATTCTATAATTCACCCCTCCACTTT.

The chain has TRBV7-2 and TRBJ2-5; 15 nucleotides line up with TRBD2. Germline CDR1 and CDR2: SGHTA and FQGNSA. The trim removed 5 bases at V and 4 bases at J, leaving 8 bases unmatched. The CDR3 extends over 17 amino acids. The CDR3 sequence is CASSLGLAGGRGETQYF. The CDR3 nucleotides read TGTGCCAGCAGCCTGGGACTAGCGGGAGGAAGAGGAGAGACCCAGTACTTC. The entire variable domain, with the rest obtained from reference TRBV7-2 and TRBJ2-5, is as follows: GAGVSQSPSNKVTEKGKDVELRCDPISGHTALYWYRQSLGQGLEFLIYFQGNSAPDKSGLPSDRFSAERTGGSVSTLTIQRTQQEDSAVYLCASSLGLAGGRGETQYFGPGTRLLVL.

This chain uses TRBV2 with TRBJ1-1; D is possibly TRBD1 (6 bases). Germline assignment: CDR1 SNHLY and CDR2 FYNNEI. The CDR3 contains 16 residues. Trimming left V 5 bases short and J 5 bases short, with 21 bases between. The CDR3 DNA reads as TGTGCCAGCAGTCCAACAGGGCTCCCTTTAGATACTGAAGCTTTCTTT. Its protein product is CASSPTGLPLDTEAFF.

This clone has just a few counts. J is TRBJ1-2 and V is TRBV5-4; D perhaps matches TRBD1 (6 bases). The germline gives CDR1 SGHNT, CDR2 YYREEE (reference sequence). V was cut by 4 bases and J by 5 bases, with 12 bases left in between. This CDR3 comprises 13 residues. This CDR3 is CASSAGQTYGYTF. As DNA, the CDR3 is TGTGCCAGCAGCGCCGGACAGACATATGGCTACACCTTC.

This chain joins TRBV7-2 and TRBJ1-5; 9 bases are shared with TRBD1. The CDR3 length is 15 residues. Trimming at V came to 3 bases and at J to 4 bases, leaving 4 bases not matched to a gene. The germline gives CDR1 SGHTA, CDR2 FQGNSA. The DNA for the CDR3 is TGTGCCAGCAGCTTTGGTGGACAGGGGAATCAGCCCCAGCATTTT. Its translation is CASSFGGQGNQPQHF.

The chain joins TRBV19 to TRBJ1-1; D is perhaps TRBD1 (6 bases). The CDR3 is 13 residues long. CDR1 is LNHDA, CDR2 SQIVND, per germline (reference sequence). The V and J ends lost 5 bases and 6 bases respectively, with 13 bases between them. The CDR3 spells CASSLSGGAEAFF. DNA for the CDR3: TGTGCCAGTAGTCTATCTGGGGGCGCTGAAGCTTTCTTT.

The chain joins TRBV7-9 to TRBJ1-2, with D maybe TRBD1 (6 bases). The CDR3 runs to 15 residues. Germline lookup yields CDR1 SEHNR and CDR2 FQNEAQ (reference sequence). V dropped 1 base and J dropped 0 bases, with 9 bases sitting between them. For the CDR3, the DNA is TGTGCCAGCAGCTTAGGTGAGGGGGCTAACTATGGCTACACCTTC. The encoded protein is CASSLGEGANYGYTF.

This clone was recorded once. The CDR3 protein is CASSEGLGSWTGANVLTF. For the CDR3, the DNA is TGTGCCAGCAGTGAAGGCCTCGGCAGCTGGACAGGGGCCAACGTCCTGACTTTC. V and J are TRBV25-1 and TRBJ2-6; TRBD1 is a possible D gene (5 bases). The CDR3 covers 18 residues. Germline CDR1 MGHDK, CDR2 SYGVNS. The V end lost 2 bases, the J end lost 4 bases, and 18 bases lay between the germline ends.

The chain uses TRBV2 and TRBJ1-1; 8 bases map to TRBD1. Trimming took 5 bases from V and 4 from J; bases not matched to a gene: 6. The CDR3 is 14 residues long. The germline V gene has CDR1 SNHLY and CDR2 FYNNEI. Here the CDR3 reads CASSQRTGFTEAFF. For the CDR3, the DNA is TGTGCCAGCAGTCAACGGACAGGGTTCACTGAAGCTTTCTTT.

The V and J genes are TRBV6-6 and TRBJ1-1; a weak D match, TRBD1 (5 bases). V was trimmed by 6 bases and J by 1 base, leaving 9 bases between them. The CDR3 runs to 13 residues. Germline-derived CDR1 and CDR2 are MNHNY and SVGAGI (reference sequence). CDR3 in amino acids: CASSSDRNTEAFF. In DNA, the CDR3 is TGTGCCAGCAGCTCAGACAGGAACACTGAAGCTTTCTTT.

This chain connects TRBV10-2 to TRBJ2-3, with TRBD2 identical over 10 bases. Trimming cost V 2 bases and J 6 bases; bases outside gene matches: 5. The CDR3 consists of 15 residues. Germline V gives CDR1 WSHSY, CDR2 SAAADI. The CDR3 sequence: CASSERTSGWDTQYF. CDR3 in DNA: TGCGCCAGCAGTGAGCGGACTAGCGGCTGGGATACGCAGTATTTT.

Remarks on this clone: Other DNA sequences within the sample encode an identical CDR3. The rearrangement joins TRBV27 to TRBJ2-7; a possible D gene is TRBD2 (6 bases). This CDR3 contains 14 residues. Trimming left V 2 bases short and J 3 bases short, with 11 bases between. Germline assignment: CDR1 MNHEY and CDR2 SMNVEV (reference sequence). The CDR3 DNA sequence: TGTGCCAGCAGTTTAGGAGGGAGCGACTACGAGCAGTACTTC. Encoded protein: CASSLGGSDYEQYF.

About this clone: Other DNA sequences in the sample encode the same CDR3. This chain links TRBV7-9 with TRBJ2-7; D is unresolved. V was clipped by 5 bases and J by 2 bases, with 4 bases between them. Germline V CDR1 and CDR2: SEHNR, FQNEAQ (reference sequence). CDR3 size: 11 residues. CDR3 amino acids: CASSPAYEQYF. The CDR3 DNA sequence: TGTGCCAGCAGCCCTGCCTACGAGCAGTACTTC. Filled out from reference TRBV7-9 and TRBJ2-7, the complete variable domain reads DTGVSQNPRHKITKRGQNVTFRCDPISEHNRLYWYRQTLGQGPEFLTYFQNEAQLEKSRLLSDRFSAERPKGSFSTLEIQRTEQGDSAMYLCASSPAYEQYFGPGTRLTVT.

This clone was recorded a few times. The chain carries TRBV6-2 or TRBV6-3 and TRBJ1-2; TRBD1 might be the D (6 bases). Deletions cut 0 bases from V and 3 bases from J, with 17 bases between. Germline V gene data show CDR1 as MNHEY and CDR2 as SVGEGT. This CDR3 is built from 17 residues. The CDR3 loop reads CASSYSGATPWDYGYTF. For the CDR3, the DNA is TGTGCCAGCAGTTACTCGGGGGCGACGCCCTGGGACTATGGCTACACCTTC.